This entry lists 27 T cell receptor beta chains sequenced from one sample in a study of blood T cell repertoires in COVID-19. This table comes from immunoSEQ multiplex PCR, and its TCRdb copy is limited to in-frame clones, with some not included. The sample holds roughly 330,000 clones, approximately 87% seen once. Specimen: PBMCs or T cells enriched from blood (not recorded which). All receptors come from a woman under 40 who had recovered from COVID-19.

This chain links TRBV6-5 with TRBJ1-6, with 7 bases fitting TRBD1. The length of the CDR3 is 14 residues. CDR1 is MNHEY and CDR2 is SVGAGI in the germline V gene. The V segment lost 6 bases and the J segment 9 bases; nucleotides outside the gene matches: 8. Here the CDR3 reads CASRNRDRSSPLHF. The CDR3 DNA is TGTGCCAGCAGGAACCGGGACAGAAGTTCACCCCTCCACTTT.

The genes are TRBV6-5 and TRBJ2-1; possibly TRBD2 for D (6 bases). The germline V gene encodes CDR1 MNHEY and CDR2 SVGAGI. The CDR3 extends over 13 amino acids. With 9 bases removed from V and 5 bases from J, the gap between germline ends came to 14 bases. CDR3 DNA: TGTGCCAGTGGGACTCTTTACAACAATGAGCAGTTCTTC. Its protein product is CASGTLYNNEQFF.

The genes are TRBV4-2 and TRBJ1-1; TRBD1 matches at 7 bases. Trimming at V came to 4 bases and at J to 5 bases, leaving 13 bases not matched to a gene. Looked up from germline, CDR1 is LGHNA and CDR2 is YNFKEQ. CDR3 length: 16 amino acids. The CDR3 spells CASSLSVGGGRTEAFF. CDR3 DNA: TGTGCCAGCAGCCTGTCCGTAGGGGGCGGTAGGACTGAAGCTTTCTTT.

The chain employs TRBV12-5 and TRBJ1-2; TRBD1 might be the D (5 bases). The V gene's germline CDR1 is LGHNT and CDR2 FRNRAP. V lost 7 bases and J 6 bases, leaving 15 bases between the germline ends. The length of the CDR3 is 13 residues. The CDR3 here is CASALGEGNGYTF. The CDR3 DNA reads as TGTGCTAGTGCCCTTGGGGAGGGGAATGGCTACACCTTC.

V and J are TRBV4-1 and TRBJ1-1; 7 bases match TRBD1. The trim removed 4 bases at V and 1 base at J, leaving 6 bases unmatched. This CDR3 contains 15 residues. Germline values: CDR1 MGHRA, CDR2 YSYEKL. This chain's CDR3 is CASSPPRQGNTEAFF. The CDR3 DNA reads as TGCGCCAGCAGCCCTCCAAGACAGGGGAACACTGAAGCTTTCTTT.

The sample holds one count of this clone. This chain connects TRBV5-5 to TRBJ1-5; no clear D gene. Germline V gives CDR1 SGHKS, CDR2 YYEKEE (reference sequence). The V and J ends lost 0 bases and 5 bases respectively, with 9 bases between them. This CDR3 region has 14 residues. The CDR3: CASSLESGYQPQHF. The CDR3 DNA is TGTGCCAGCAGCTTGGAGTCGGGGTATCAGCCCCAGCATTTT.

This sequence joins TRBV5-1 and TRBJ1-1; D remains ambiguous. Germline assignment: CDR1 SGHRS and CDR2 YFSETQ. Between the trimmed V and J ends, which lost 0 bases and 0 bases, there was a span of 15 bases. There are 17 residues in the CDR3. The CDR3 DNA sequence: TGCGCCAGCAGCTTGGGGCTTCTGGGCAGATTGAACACTGAAGCTTTCTTT. It specifies CASSLGLLGRLNTEAFF.

The V gene is TRBV27, the J gene TRBJ1-6; D remains ambiguous. Germline V gene data show CDR1 as MNHEY and CDR2 as SMNVEV (reference sequence). Trimming took off 1 base at V and 8 bases at J, with 9 bases between the two ends. This CDR3 has 14 residues. CDR3 in DNA: TGTGCCAGCAGTTTATTTAAACTGGATTCACCCCTCCACTTT. Its translation is CASSLFKLDSPLHF.

The chain uses TRBV7-2 and TRBJ1-2, with D possibly being TRBD1 (6 bases). V lost 3 bases and J lost 7, with 15 bases in between. Germline V gene sequence: CDR1 SGHTA, CDR2 FQGNSA. This CDR3 spans 14 amino acids. This chain's CDR3 is CASSLGLRGGGYTF. CDR3 nucleotides: TGTGCCAGCAGCTTGGGCCTCCGAGGGGGTGGCTACACCTTC.

The rearrangement joins TRBV4-3 to TRBJ2-1, with D possibly matching TRBD2 (6 bases). The CDR3 totals 18 residues. CDR1 and CDR2 (germline): LGHNA, YSLEER. Trimming stripped 1 base from V and 6 bases from J, with 22 bases between. The chain's CDR3 is CASSQVPKGTPGGNEQFF. The CDR3 nucleotides read TGCGCCAGCAGCCAAGTACCGAAGGGGACCCCCGGGGGCAATGAGCAGTTCTTC.

This chain joins TRBV5-1 and TRBJ1-4; unclear D gene. The CDR3 contains 14 residues. Germline lookup yields CDR1 SGHRS and CDR2 YFSETQ. Trimming stripped 3 bases from V and 7 bases from J, with 13 bases between. CDR3 residues: CASSSGEPTEKLFF. The CDR3 DNA follows: TGCGCCAGCAGCTCCGGGGAGCCGACTGAAAAACTGTTTTTT.

The chain uses TRBV19 and TRBJ2-7; maybe TRBD1 (6 bases). The germline gives CDR1 LNHDA, CDR2 SQIVND (reference sequence). Trimming left V 10 bases short and J 3 bases short, with 10 bases between. This CDR3 has 11 residues. The CDR3 nucleotides are TGTGCCACAGGGGAACGCTACGAGCAGTACTTC. Residues: CATGERYEQYF.

This clone was recorded a few times. J is TRBJ1-4 and V is TRBV5-1; D is unresolved. This CDR3 has 13 amino acids. Germline lookup yields CDR1 SGHRS and CDR2 YFSETQ. Between the trimmed V and J ends, which lost 3 bases and 6 bases, there was a span of 9 bases. CDR3 region: CASSWGGHEKLFF. The CDR3 region has the DNA TGCGCCAGCAGCTGGGGAGGGCATGAAAAACTGTTTTTT.

The chain links TRBV7-2 to TRBJ2-3, with 9 bases lining up with TRBD2. CDR1 is SGHTA, CDR2 FQGNSA, per germline. J lost 1 base, V lost 3 bases, and 2 bases had no gene match. This CDR3 has 15 amino acids. The CDR3 DNA follows: TGTGCCAGCAGCTTTAGGACTAGCGGCACAGATACGCAGTATTTT. It translates to CASSFRTSGTDTQYF.

The V call is TRBV5-1, the J call TRBJ1-2, with D maybe TRBD1 (5 bases). This CDR3 contains 14 residues. V gave up 0 bases and J gave up 12 bases, with 18 bases separating them. Germline assignment: CDR1 SGHRS and CDR2 YFSETQ. DNA of the CDR3: TGCGCCAGCAGCTTGGCCACCGGTCTGGGGGAGGACACCTTC. Amino acid sequence: CASSLATGLGEDTF.

The chain couples TRBV28 to TRBJ2-7; tentative D call: TRBD1 (5 bases). Per the germline V gene, CDR1 is MDHEN and CDR2 is SYDVKM. The CDR3 is 13 residues long. Trimming cost V 7 bases and J 2 bases, with 12 bases left between them. CDR3 sequence: CASKLPGTYEQYF. In DNA form, the CDR3 reads TGTGCCAGCAAACTCCCAGGGACCTACGAGCAGTACTTC.

This clone was observed a single time. V usage is TRBV27 and J usage is TRBJ1-1; possibly TRBD1 for D (5 bases). This CDR3 spans 16 amino acids. CDR1 is MNHEY, CDR2 SMNVEV, per germline (reference sequence). The germline V and J ends were trimmed by 1 base and 1 base, with 13 bases remaining between them. Here the CDR3 reads CASSLYGAGPNTEAFF. CDR3 DNA: TGTGCCAGCAGTTTATATGGGGCAGGCCCGAACACTGAAGCTTTCTTT.

This chain connects TRBV28 to TRBJ1-5; D ambiguous. There are 12 residues in the CDR3. Germline V gives CDR1 MDHEN, CDR2 SYDVKM. Trimming removed 6 bases at V and 5 bases at J, with 8 bases between. This chain's CDR3 is CASRTADQPQHF. The DNA for the CDR3 is TGTGCCAGCAGAACCGCGGATCAGCCCCAGCATTTT.

The chain employs TRBV5-4 and TRBJ2-2; TRBD1 matches at 8 bases. This CDR3 has 16 residues. Germline V CDR1 and CDR2: SGHNT, YYREEE (reference sequence). J lost 5 bases, V lost 1 base, and 7 bases had no gene match. CDR3 region: CASSLMQGASTGELFF. The CDR3 region has the DNA TGTGCCAGCAGCTTGATGCAGGGGGCTTCGACCGGGGAGCTGTTTTTT.

The chain has TRBV5-6 and TRBJ1-2; the D is unclear. Germline V gives CDR1 SGHDT, CDR2 YYEEEE. V was trimmed by 4 bases and J by 4 bases, leaving 29 bases between them. This CDR3 has 19 amino acids. The CDR3 DNA follows: TGTGCCAGCAGCCCTCCGCGGAGAGAGATCAATCGATTCCTCTATGGCTACACCTTC. This encodes CASSPPRREINRFLYGYTF.

This clone was seen repeatedly, ten times or more. The chain has TRBV2 and TRBJ1-6; 9 nucleotides line up with TRBD1. The CDR3 sequence is 15 residues long. CDR1 SNHLY and CDR2 FYNNEI come from the germline V gene. Germline trimming cut 2 bases from V and 9 bases from J; bases unmatched to any gene: 5. This CDR3 is CASSERGTGISPLHF. CDR3 DNA: TGTGCCAGCAGTGAAAGGGGGACAGGGATTTCACCCCTCCACTTT.

The chain has TRBV5-4 and TRBJ2-1; TRBD1 matches 7 bases. The CDR3 sequence is 14 residues long. The trim removed 3 bases at V and 10 bases at J, leaving 10 bases unmatched. Germline-derived CDR1 and CDR2 are SGHNT and YYREEE (reference sequence). CDR3 sequence reads: CASSSRQGRGEQFF. In nucleotides, the CDR3 is TGTGCCAGCAGCTCTCGACAGGGAAGGGGGGAGCAGTTCTTC.

V and J are TRBV10-3 and TRBJ2-5, with 12 positions matching TRBD1. CDR3 length: 14 amino acids. The ends lost 6 bases at V and 5 bases at J; junction bases unmatched: 4. Germline-derived CDR1 and CDR2 are ENHRY and SYGVKD. Written as DNA, the CDR3 is TGTGCCATCAGACCGGGACAGGGGGCCGAGACCCAGTACTTC. It codes for CAIRPGQGAETQYF.

V and J are TRBV6-1 and TRBJ1-5; D is possibly TRBD1 (5 bases). Germline CDR1 reads MNHNS; CDR2 reads SASEGT. CDR3 length: 14 residues. V shed 2 bases and J shed 1 base, with 6 bases lying between them. The CDR3: CASSERGSNQPQHF. Written as DNA, the CDR3 is TGTGCCAGCAGTGAAAGGGGAAGCAATCAGCCCCAGCATTTT.

CDR3 amino acids: CATREGQNYGYTF. The CDR3 region has the DNA TGTGCCACCAGGGAGGGACAGAACTATGGCTACACCTTC. The V call is TRBV10-3, the J call TRBJ1-2; 7 positions match TRBD1. The J segment lost 2 bases and the V segment lost 10 bases, leaving 7 bases of the junction unmatched. The germline V gene has CDR1 ENHRY and CDR2 SYGVKD. This CDR3 has 13 residues.

This clone was seen more than once but under ten times. The V call is TRBV2, the J call TRBJ2-4; 8 nucleotides match TRBD1. V shed 8 bases and J 0 bases; nucleotides not matched to a gene: 3. Germline CDR1 and CDR2: SNHLY and FYNNEI. The CDR3 consists of 14 residues. CDR3 amino acids: CASGQGLAKNIQYF. The CDR3 DNA reads as TGTGCCAGCGGACAGGGCTTAGCCAAAAACATTCAGTACTTC.

This clone appeared a few times. This sequence joins TRBV5-1 and TRBJ1-4; the D gene is possibly TRBD1 (6 bases). Trimming cost V 3 bases and J 0 bases, with 18 bases left between them. Per the germline V gene, CDR1 is SGHRS and CDR2 is YFSETQ. The CDR3 has 18 amino acids. The CDR3 nucleotides are TGCGCCAGCAGCTCCGGGACACAGGGTACAGCAACTAATGAAAAACTGTTTTTT. Its protein is CASSSGTQGTATNEKLFF.